This T cell receptor beta chain was sequenced during a study of blood T cells in healthy people across ages. CDR1 and CDR2 from the germline V gene are DFQATT and SNEGSKA (reference sequence). The length of the CDR3 is 15 residues. Germline trimming cut 0 bases from V and 3 bases from J; bases unmatched to any gene: 7. The second PCR ran about 7 to 12 cycles with a sample-barcoded 5' primer and J-beta primers. TCRdb re-analysed the 5' RACE reads in MiXCR, keeping a single row per CDR3 protein. Counted here are 650,000 to 900,000 distinct CDR3 sequences, less than 80% occurring once; the ten biggest clones make up around a quarter.

This TCR was recovered from a man aged 30 to 39 in good health. Specimen: blood. This chain connects TRBV20-1 to TRBJ2-7; 8 bases align to TRBD2. The DNA of the CDR3 is TGCAGTGCTAGAGAAGGCGGGGGGACAAGCTACGAGCAGTACTTC. This translates into CSAREGGGTSYEQYF.